This T cell receptor (beta chain) originates from a study of STAT5B mutations in CD4+ large granular lymphocyte leukemia. Study conclusions and caveats: TRBV06-family usage was enriched in top patient clones (8/27) versus controls (2/35).

V was trimmed by 1 base and J by 10 bases, leaving 10 bases between them. This CDR3 has 13 amino acids. The germline V gene has CDR1 MGHRA and CDR2 YSYEKL. Worth noting for this clone: Antigen unknown.

Authors' analysis steps: A productive frequency of 2.59 x 10-5 was the lowest detectable. Produced via immunoSEQ multiplex PCR; TCRdb's table is partial and in-frame only. V and J calls and clone size are as listed in that table; D and trimming were resolved from the DNA. The repertoire holds 30,000 to 40,000 clones, with 69% as singletons. This sequence joins TRBV4-1 and TRBJ1-4; unclear D gene. This clonotype was obtained from a human donor in good health. Sequenced: CD4+ T cells from blood buffy coats. CDR3 in DNA: TGCGCCAGCAGCCAAGTCACGATCGGAAAACTGTTTTTT. Protein product: CASSQVTIGKLFF.